Listed below are T cell receptor beta chains from one sample, sequenced in a study of human T cells and chemical hapten exposure. TCRdb called the RACE reads again in MiXCR, with one record for every CDR3 protein. The data show approximately 87,000 distinct CDR3 sequences, with over 9.5% seen just once and about 3% held by the top ten. This specimen consisted of whole blood, obtained in connection with sensitization to the hapten diphenylcyclopropenone (DPC). These receptors all come from a middle-aged woman with alopecia areata. Some clones in this sample may be carry-over from other donors' samples. Each CDR3 is given with its conserved first and last residue. Each record gives: clone size, V gene, J gene, D gene, CDR3 protein, CDR3 DNA. A D gene is named only where the DNA matches it firmly. Only some rows state a clone size, as once, few, many or a class for expanded clones.

clone_size: .; v_call: TRBV12-3/TRBV12-4; j_call: TRBJ1-5; d_call: .; cdr3_aa: CASSFNHQPQHF; cdr3_nt: TGTGCCAGCAGTTTTAATCATCAGCCCCAGCATTTT
clone_size: few; v_call: TRBV20-1; j_call: TRBJ2-4; d_call: TRBD2; cdr3_aa: CSARGLAGVKNIQYF; cdr3_nt: TGCAGTGCTAGGGGACTAGCGGGGGTCAAAAACATTCAGTACTTC
clone_size: many; v_call: TRBV11-2; j_call: TRBJ1-2; d_call: TRBD1; cdr3_aa: CASSSDRFDGYTF; cdr3_nt: TGTGCCAGCAGCTCGGACAGGTTTGACGGCTACACCTTC
clone_size: many; v_call: TRBV10-2; j_call: TRBJ2-5; d_call: TRBD2; cdr3_aa: CASSDVIAGGQETQYF; cdr3_nt: TGCGCCAGCAGTGATGTGATAGCGGGAGGACAGGAGACCCAGTACTTC
clone_size: few; v_call: TRBV12-3/TRBV12-4; j_call: TRBJ1-4; d_call: TRBD1; cdr3_aa: CASSLGTGRVGEKLFF; cdr3_nt: TGTGCCAGCAGTTTGGGGACAGGACGGGTTGGTGAAAAACTGTTTTTT
clone_size: .; v_call: TRBV27; j_call: TRBJ2-1; d_call: TRBD2; cdr3_aa: CASSLAAGGIYNEQFF; cdr3_nt: TGTGCCAGCAGTCTAGCAGCGGGAGGGATATACAATGAGCAGTTCTTC
clone_size: many; v_call: TRBV12-3/TRBV12-4; j_call: TRBJ2-7; d_call: TRBD1; cdr3_aa: CASTSGQGAREQYF; cdr3_nt: TGTGCCAGCACCTCGGGACAGGGGGCGCGGGAGCAGTACTTC
clone_size: many; v_call: TRBV18; j_call: TRBJ1-1; d_call: .; cdr3_aa: CASSTGGTPNTEAFF; cdr3_nt: TGTGCCAGCTCAACCGGGGGGACCCCCAACACTGAAGCTTTCTTT
clone_size: .; v_call: TRBV29-1; j_call: TRBJ2-2; d_call: .; cdr3_aa: CSVRRNTGELFF; cdr3_nt: TGCAGCGTCAGGAGGAACACCGGGGAGCTGTTTTTT
clone_size: many; v_call: TRBV10-3; j_call: TRBJ2-1; d_call: .; cdr3_aa: CAISESGTNEQFF; cdr3_nt: TGTGCCATCAGTGAGTCTGGGACCAATGAGCAGTTCTTC
clone_size: .; v_call: TRBV5-4; j_call: TRBJ2-2; d_call: .; cdr3_aa: CASSLQGDTGELFF; cdr3_nt: TGTGCCAGCAGCTTACAGGGTGACACCGGGGAGCTGTTTTTT
clone_size: once; v_call: TRBV20-1; j_call: TRBJ1-4; d_call: .; cdr3_aa: CSARTLAGQGGSSNEKLFF; cdr3_nt: TGCAGTGCTAGAACCCTGGCCGGGCAGGGCGGATCCTCGAATGAAAAACTGTTTTTT
clone_size: few; v_call: TRBV11-2; j_call: TRBJ2-1; d_call: TRBD2; cdr3_aa: CASSPRGLAGRSYNEQFF; cdr3_nt: TGTGCCAGCAGCCCCCGGGGACTAGCGGGGCGCTCCTACAATGAGCAGTTCTTC
clone_size: .; v_call: TRBV6-2/TRBV6-3; j_call: TRBJ2-1; d_call: TRBD2; cdr3_aa: CASSSGLADEQFF; cdr3_nt: TGTGCCAGCAGTTCGGGACTAGCTGATGAGCAGTTCTTC
clone_size: many; v_call: TRBV7-2; j_call: TRBJ1-5; d_call: .; cdr3_aa: CASSLAMGTGQPQHF; cdr3_nt: TGTGCCAGCAGCTTAGCGATGGGCACTGGTCAGCCCCAGCATTTT
clone_size: few; v_call: TRBV6-6; j_call: TRBJ2-1; d_call: TRBD2; cdr3_aa: CASSYSSLAGVYNEQFF; cdr3_nt: TGTGCCAGCAGTTACTCGTCACTAGCGGGAGTTTACAATGAGCAGTTCTTC
clone_size: many; v_call: TRBV7-9; j_call: TRBJ2-1; d_call: .; cdr3_aa: CASSLAREGDEQFF; cdr3_nt: TGTGCCAGCAGCTTAGCGCGGGAAGGGGATGAGCAGTTCTTC
clone_size: .; v_call: TRBV27; j_call: TRBJ2-5; d_call: TRBD1; cdr3_aa: CASRRTGNQETQYF; cdr3_nt: TGTGCCAGCAGACGGACAGGAAACCAAGAGACCCAGTACTTC
clone_size: many; v_call: TRBV6-2/TRBV6-3; j_call: TRBJ2-4; d_call: .; cdr3_aa: CASSYSFSGNIQYF; cdr3_nt: TGTGCCAGCAGTTACTCGTTTTCGGGGAACATTCAGTACTTC
clone_size: few; v_call: TRBV12-5; j_call: TRBJ2-1; d_call: .; cdr3_aa: CASGVGSSYNEQFF; cdr3_nt: TGTGCTAGTGGGGTGGGGAGCTCCTACAATGAGCAGTTCTTC
clone_size: many; v_call: TRBV7-2; j_call: TRBJ2-7; d_call: .; cdr3_aa: CASRRYRSEYEQYF; cdr3_nt: TGTGCCAGCAGAAGGTATCGATCAGAGTACGAGCAGTACTTC
clone_size: few; v_call: TRBV27; j_call: TRBJ2-1; d_call: .; cdr3_aa: CASSEMNEQFF; cdr3_nt: TGTGCCAGCAGTGAGATGAATGAGCAGTTCTTC
clone_size: .; v_call: TRBV3-2; j_call: TRBJ2-1; d_call: .; cdr3_aa: CASSQDPGSSYNEQFF; cdr3_nt: TGTGCCAGCAGCCAAGATCCAGGGAGCTCCTACAATGAGCAGTTCTTC
clone_size: many; v_call: TRBV25-1; j_call: TRBJ1-1; d_call: .; cdr3_aa: CASSPSTGGVTEAFF; cdr3_nt: TGTGCCAGCAGTCCTTCGACAGGAGGGGTCACTGAAGCTTTCTTT
clone_size: .; v_call: TRBV20-1; j_call: TRBJ1-3; d_call: .; cdr3_aa: CSAREGQGRTGNTIYF; cdr3_nt: TGCAGTGCTAGAGAAGGTCAGGGGAGGACTGGAAACACCATATATTTT
clone_size: .; v_call: TRBV14; j_call: TRBJ1-2; d_call: TRBD1; cdr3_aa: CASSLIGGQGNYGYTF; cdr3_nt: TGTGCCAGCAGCCTCATAGGGGGACAGGGCAACTATGGCTACACCTTC
clone_size: .; v_call: TRBV7-2; j_call: TRBJ2-3; d_call: TRBD2; cdr3_aa: CASSPKGRGGRSTDTQYF; cdr3_nt: TGTGCCAGCAGCCCCAAAGGGCGGGGGGGCCGTAGCACAGATACGCAGTATTTT
clone_size: few; v_call: TRBV6-5; j_call: TRBJ2-1; d_call: .; cdr3_aa: CASSYSILAAFREQFF; cdr3_nt: TGTGCCAGCAGTTACTCAATCTTAGCCGCCTTTAGGGAGCAGTTCTTC
clone_size: many; v_call: TRBV20-1; j_call: TRBJ2-4; d_call: .; cdr3_aa: CSVSDSNSGNIQYF; cdr3_nt: TGCAGTGTCAGCGACTCTAATTCGGGAAACATTCAGTACTTC
clone_size: many; v_call: TRBV20-1; j_call: TRBJ2-7; d_call: TRBD2; cdr3_aa: CSASPGLAGGSSYEQYF; cdr3_nt: TGCAGTGCTTCCCCGGGACTAGCGGGAGGGAGCTCCTACGAGCAGTACTTC
clone_size: .; v_call: TRBV10-1; j_call: TRBJ1-4; d_call: .; cdr3_aa: CASSELRETGMLFF; cdr3_nt: TGCGCCAGCAGTGAGCTGAGGGAGACAGGAATGCTGTTTTTT
clone_size: many; v_call: TRBV6-6; j_call: TRBJ2-1; d_call: TRBD2; cdr3_aa: CASSYSKSGGGNEQFF; cdr3_nt: TGTGCCAGCAGTTACTCGAAAAGCGGGGGGGGCAATGAGCAGTTCTTC
clone_size: many; v_call: TRBV4-2; j_call: TRBJ2-1; d_call: .; cdr3_aa: CASSLTLNEQFF; cdr3_nt: TGTGCCAGCAGCCTTACGCTAAATGAGCAGTTCTTC
clone_size: few; v_call: TRBV5-1; j_call: TRBJ2-7; d_call: .; cdr3_aa: CASRYSNTGTSYEQYF; cdr3_nt: TGCGCCAGCAGGTATAGCAACACGGGGACCTCCTACGAGCAGTACTTC
clone_size: few; v_call: TRBV20-1; j_call: TRBJ2-7; d_call: .; cdr3_aa: CSARDPGGAAYEQYF; cdr3_nt: TGCAGTGCTAGAGATCCCGGCGGGGCAGCCTACGAGCAGTACTTC
clone_size: many; v_call: TRBV3-1; j_call: TRBJ2-6; d_call: TRBD1; cdr3_aa: CASSAPSTGVRGANVLTF; cdr3_nt: TGTGCCAGCAGCGCCCCATCGACAGGGGTCCGTGGGGCCAACGTCCTGACTTTC
clone_size: many; v_call: TRBV12-5; j_call: TRBJ1-6; d_call: .; cdr3_aa: CASGPEILQWPRYNSPLHF; cdr3_nt: TGTGCTAGTGGTCCCGAGATTTTACAGTGGCCAAGATATAATTCACCCCTCCACTTT
clone_size: .; v_call: TRBV5-5; j_call: TRBJ2-7; d_call: .; cdr3_aa: CASSLGATNEQYF; cdr3_nt: TGTGCCAGCAGCTTGGGGGCTACCAACGAGCAGTACTTC
clone_size: many; v_call: TRBV6-6; j_call: TRBJ2-7; d_call: TRBD1; cdr3_aa: CASRRPGQIYEQYF; cdr3_nt: TGTGCCAGCAGACGTCCGGGACAGATCTACGAGCAGTACTTC
clone_size: many; v_call: TRBV20-1; j_call: TRBJ2-7; d_call: TRBD1; cdr3_aa: CSARAPPTGARSYEQYF; cdr3_nt: TGCAGTGCTAGAGCACCCCCGACAGGGGCCCGCTCCTACGAGCAGTACTTC
clone_size: .; v_call: TRBV6-2/TRBV6-3; j_call: TRBJ2-4; d_call: .; cdr3_aa: CASSPRPVAKNIQYF; cdr3_nt: TGTGCCAGCAGTCCCCGACCTGTAGCCAAAAACATTCAGTACTTC
clone_size: many; v_call: TRBV20-1; j_call: TRBJ1-2; d_call: .; cdr3_aa: CSAPAPLRGYGYTF; cdr3_nt: TGCAGTGCTCCAGCCCCCCTCCGGGGCTATGGCTACACCTTC
clone_size: .; v_call: TRBV30; j_call: TRBJ2-1; d_call: .; cdr3_aa: CAWIQGGGVYEQFF; cdr3_nt: TGTGCCTGGATACAGGGAGGGGGTGTATATGAGCAGTTCTTC
clone_size: many; v_call: TRBV7-9; j_call: TRBJ2-3; d_call: .; cdr3_aa: CASSLGATDTQYF; cdr3_nt: TGTGCCAGCAGCTTAGGGGCAACAGATACGCAGTATTTT
clone_size: .; v_call: TRBV11-2; j_call: TRBJ1-4; d_call: TRBD1; cdr3_aa: CASSLVGTGRLFF; cdr3_nt: TGTGCCAGCAGCTTAGTCGGGACAGGACGGCTGTTTTTT
clone_size: many; v_call: TRBV29-1; j_call: TRBJ1-1; d_call: .; cdr3_aa: CSAKEGSGHTEAFF; cdr3_nt: TGCAGCGCCAAGGAGGGCTCGGGGCACACTGAAGCTTTCTTT
clone_size: .; v_call: TRBV9; j_call: TRBJ2-5; d_call: .; cdr3_aa: CASSVETRGETQYF; cdr3_nt: TGTGCCAGCAGCGTCGAGACAAGGGGGGAGACCCAGTACTTC